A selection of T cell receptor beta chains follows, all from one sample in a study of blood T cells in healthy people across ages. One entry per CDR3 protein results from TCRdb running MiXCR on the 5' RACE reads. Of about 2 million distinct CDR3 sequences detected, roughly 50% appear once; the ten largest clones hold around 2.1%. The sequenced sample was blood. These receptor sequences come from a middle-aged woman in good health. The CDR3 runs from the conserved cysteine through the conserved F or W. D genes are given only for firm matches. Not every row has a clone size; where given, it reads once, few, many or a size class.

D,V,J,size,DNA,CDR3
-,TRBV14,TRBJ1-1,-,TGTGCCAGCAGCCAAGGGGAGACCAAGGGGGCTTTCTTT,CASSQGETKGAFF
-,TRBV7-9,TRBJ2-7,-,TGTGCCAGCACCCCACTAGAGTCCTACGAGCAGTACTTC,CASTPLESYEQYF
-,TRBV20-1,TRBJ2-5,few,TGCAGTGCTAAGGGAGTGGAACTTTCGGAGACCCAGTACTTC,CSAKGVELSETQYF
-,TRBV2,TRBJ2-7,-,TGTGCCAGCAGATTCCCCAGGGACCCCTACGAGCAGTACTTC,CASRFPRDPYEQYF
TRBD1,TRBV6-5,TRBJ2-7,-,TGTGCCAGCAGAAGACAGGGGAGGTACGAGCAGTACTTC,CASRRQGRYEQYF
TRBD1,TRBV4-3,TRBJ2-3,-,TGCGCCAGCAGCCAGGGACAGGGGAAGGCAGATACGCAGTATTTT,CASSQGQGKADTQYF
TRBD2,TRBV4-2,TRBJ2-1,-,TGTGCCAGCAGCCAAGTAAAGAGCGGGACTAGCGTTGCAAATGAGCAGTTCTTC,CASSQVKSGTSVANEQFF
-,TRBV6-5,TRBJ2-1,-,TGTGCCAGCAGTTACTCGGTAACCCGCAGAGAACACAGCTCCTACAATGAGCAGTTCTTC,CASSYSVTRREHSSYNEQFF
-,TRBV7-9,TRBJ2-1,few,TGTGCCAGCAGCTTAATTAAGGAGCAGTTCTTC,CASSLIKEQFF
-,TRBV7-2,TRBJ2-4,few,TGTGCCAGCAGCTTTTCTTCCCCCCGTCAGTACTTC,CASSFSSPRQYF
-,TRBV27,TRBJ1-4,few,TGTGCCAGCAGTTTATGGTCACAGTCGGAACTGTTTTTT,CASSLWSQSELFF
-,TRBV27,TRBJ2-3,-,TGTGCCAGCAGTTTAGGTCTTCCGGGCCCCAATACGCAGTATTTT,CASSLGLPGPNTQYF
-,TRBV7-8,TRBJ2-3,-,TGTGCCAGCAGCTTAGTTGGGAGGGGGGGGCGCACAGATACGCAGTATTTT,CASSLVGRGGRTDTQYF
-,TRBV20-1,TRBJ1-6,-,TGCAGTGCTAGAGATAGGCGGGGTCCACAAAATTCACCCCTCCACTTT,CSARDRRGPQNSPLHF
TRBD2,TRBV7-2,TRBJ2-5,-,TGTGCCAGCAGCCCGCCTAGCGGGGGGGCAGGGATGACCCAGTACTTC,CASSPPSGGAGMTQYF
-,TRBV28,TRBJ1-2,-,TGTGCCAGCAAGTCCGATGGGATACTACTAGGCTACACCTTC,CASKSDGILLGYTF
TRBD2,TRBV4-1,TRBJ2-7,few,TGCGCCAGCAGCCAGGCTGATAAACTAGCGGGGGGGCCATCCTACGAGCAGTACTTC,CASSQADKLAGGPSYEQYF
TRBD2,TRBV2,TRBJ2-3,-,TGTGCCAGCAGCGAGAATCCGACTAGCGGGGGGCAGGGTACAGATACGCAGTATTTT,CASSENPTSGGQGTDTQYF
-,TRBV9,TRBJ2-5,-,TGTGCCAGCAGCGTAGGAGGGCAGTTCCAAGAGACCCAGTACTTC,CASSVGGQFQETQYF
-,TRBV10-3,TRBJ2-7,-,TGTGCCATCAGTGAGCCAGGGGATACCTACGAGCAGTACTTC,CAISEPGDTYEQYF
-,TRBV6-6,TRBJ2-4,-,TGTGCCAGCATAAGGGGGGAGAGGGCCAAAAACATTCAGTACTTC,CASIRGERAKNIQYF
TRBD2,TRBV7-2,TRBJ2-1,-,TGTGCCAGCAGCTCCAAAAAGTCGGGGGGGTCCTACAATGAGCAGTTCTTC,CASSSKKSGGSYNEQFF
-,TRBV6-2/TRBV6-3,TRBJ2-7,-,TGTGCCAGCCTACCGCGGGGGCGAGGTCCCATTTACGAGCAGTACTTC,CASLPRGRGPIYEQYF
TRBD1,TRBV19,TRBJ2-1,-,TGTGCCACCCGGCCGGGACAGGGGGCCTATGAGCAGTTCTTC,CATRPGQGAYEQFF
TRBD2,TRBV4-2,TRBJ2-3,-,TGTGCCAGCAGCCAAGAGCCTGGGCCTAGCGGGCACAGCAAAGATACGCAGTATTTT,CASSQEPGPSGHSKDTQYF
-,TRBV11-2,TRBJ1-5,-,TGTACCAGCAGCTTAGATTCGTGGGATCAGCCCCAGCATTTT,CTSSLDSWDQPQHF
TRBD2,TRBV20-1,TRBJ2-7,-,TGCAGTGCGGTAACGGGGGGGCGGTACGAGCAGTACTTC,CSAVTGGRYEQYF
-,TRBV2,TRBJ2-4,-,TGTGCCAGCAGTGAACCTGGAGGTATGCTAGCCAAAAACATTCAGTACTTC,CASSEPGGMLAKNIQYF
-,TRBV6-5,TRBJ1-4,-,TGTGCCAGCAGTCGTACTGGGATGAGGGAAAAACTGTTTTTT,CASSRTGMREKLFF
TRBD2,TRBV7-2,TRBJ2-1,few,TGTGCCAGCAGCTTAGATTCGGGGGGGACTTACAATGAGCAGTTCTTC,CASSLDSGGTYNEQFF
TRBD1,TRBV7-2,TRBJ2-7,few,TGTGCCAGCAGTTACAGGGGGCGATACGAGCAGTACTTC,CASSYRGRYEQYF
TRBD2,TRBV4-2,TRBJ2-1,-,TGTGCCAGCAGCCCCGGGACTAGCGGGTTTTACAATGAGCAGTTCTTC,CASSPGTSGFYNEQFF
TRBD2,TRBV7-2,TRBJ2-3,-,TGTGCCAGCAGCTTAGCGCGGCGGGGGGGCGTTCAGGGTACGCAGTATTTT,CASSLARRGGVQGTQYF
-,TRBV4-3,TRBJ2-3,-,TGCGCCAGCAGCTTAAGTCCCGACTATGCTAGCACAGATACGCAGTATTTT,CASSLSPDYASTDTQYF
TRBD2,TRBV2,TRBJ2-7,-,TGTGCCAGCAGTATTTCTAGCGGGGGGGCCTACGAGCAGTACTTC,CASSISSGGAYEQYF
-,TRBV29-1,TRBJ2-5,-,TGCAGCGTTGAAGATCGCGTCGAGGGAAGGGGGGAGACCCAGTACTTC,CSVEDRVEGRGETQYF
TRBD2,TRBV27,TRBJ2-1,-,TGTGCCAGCAGTTCCGGGGGGGCGGCGATGAGTGAGCAGTTCTTC,CASSSGGAAMSEQFF
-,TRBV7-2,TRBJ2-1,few,TGTGCCAGCAGCTCAGAGGGACGCCCAATTAATGAGCAGTTCTTC,CASSSEGRPINEQFF
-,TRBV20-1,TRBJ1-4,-,TGCAGTGGAGGTTCGCGGCAGGGCGCTGAAAAACTGTTTTTT,CSGGSRQGAEKLFF
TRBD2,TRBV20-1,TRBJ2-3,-,TGCAGTGCTAGGCGGGCTAGCGGGGCGGCAGATACGCAGTATTTT,CSARRASGAADTQYF
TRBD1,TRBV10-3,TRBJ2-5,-,TGTGCCATCAGTGAGTCCCGGACAGGGGTCGAGACCCAGTACTTC,CAISESRTGVETQYF
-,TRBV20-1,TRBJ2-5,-,TGCAGTGCTTACAGGCAAGAGACCCAGTACTTC,CSAYRQETQYF
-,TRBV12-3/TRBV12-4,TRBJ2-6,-,TGTGCCAGCAGTTTATTCCTTAGGGGGAGCTCTGGGGCCAACGCCCTGACTTTC,CASSLFLRGSSGANALTF
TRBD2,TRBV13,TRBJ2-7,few,TGTGCCAGCAGAAGAAGGACTAGCGGAACCTACGAGCAGTACTTC,CASRRRTSGTYEQYF
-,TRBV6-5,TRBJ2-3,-,TGTGCCAGCAGCCCGGGGACACCCATTTGGTCAGATACGCAGTATTTT,CASSPGTPIWSDTQYF
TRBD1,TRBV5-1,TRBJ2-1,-,TGCGCCAGCAGCCCGTCCGCGGCAGGGGGTAGCGATGAGCAGTTCTTC,CASSPSAAGGSDEQFF
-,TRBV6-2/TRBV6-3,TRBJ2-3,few,TGTGCCACCAGAGGCCTGGGAGGTGGTACGCAGTATTTT,CATRGLGGGTQYF
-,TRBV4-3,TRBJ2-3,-,TGCGCCAGCAGCCAAGAGTGGTGGTCAGGGGGGGACACAGATACGCAGTATTTT,CASSQEWWSGGDTDTQYF
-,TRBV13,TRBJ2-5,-,TGTGCCAGCAGCTTGGTGGCCCTCCAAGAGACCCAGTACTTC,CASSLVALQETQYF
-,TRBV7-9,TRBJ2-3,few,TGTGCCAGCCGCCAGGGATCGGGAGATACGCAGTATTTT,CASRQGSGDTQYF
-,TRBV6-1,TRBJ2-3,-,TGTGCCAGCAGTAGAATTATAAACACAGATACGCAGTATTTT,CASSRIINTDTQYF
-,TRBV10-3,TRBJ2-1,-,TGTGCGGTGGCGCCCCCGGGCCATGAGCAGTTCTTC,CAVAPPGHEQFF
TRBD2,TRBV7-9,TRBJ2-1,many,TGTGCCAGCAGCCAACTAGCGGGGGGGCCCAATGAGCAGTTCTTC,CASSQLAGGPNEQFF
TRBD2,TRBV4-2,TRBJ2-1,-,TGTGCCAGCAGCCTCCCCGGGGTAGCGGGGGAAAATGAGCAGTTCTTC,CASSLPGVAGENEQFF
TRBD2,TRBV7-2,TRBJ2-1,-,TGTGCCAGCAGCTTAACAAGCGGGGGAGTGGCGAATGAGCAGTTCTTC,CASSLTSGGVANEQFF
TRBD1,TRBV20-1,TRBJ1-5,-,TGCAGTGCTCGTCCGGGACAGGGCTTCAATCAGCCCCAGCATTTT,CSARPGQGFNQPQHF
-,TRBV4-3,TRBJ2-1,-,TGCACCAGCAGCCCCGTTCAGTTACCCAATGAGCAGTTCTTC,CTSSPVQLPNEQFF